The 2 T cell receptor beta chains below were found in one sample sequenced in a study of tumor T cells in aggressive B-cell lymphoma. This table comes from immunoSEQ multiplex PCR, and its TCRdb copy is limited to in-frame clones, with some not included. In the table there are roughly 4,000 clones, over 75% of which are singletons. The sequenced sample consisted of tumor tissue. These receptors were taken from an adult with diffuse large B cell lymphoma.

This clone is a singleton in its sample. J is TRBJ2-1 and V is TRBV18, with 10 bases matching TRBD2. V lost 2 bases to trimming and J lost 6 bases; unmatched junction nucleotides: 7. The CDR3 has 16 residues. The germline V gene encodes CDR1 KGHSH and CDR2 LQKENI. The CDR3 is CASSPGLAVSGNEQFF. For the CDR3, the DNA is TGTGCCAGCTCACCAGGACTAGCGGTCTCGGGCAATGAGCAGTTCTTC.

The rearrangement links TRBV15 to TRBJ1-4, with D perhaps matching TRBD1 (6 bases). Germline V gene sequence: CDR1 LNHNV, CDR2 YYDKDF (reference sequence). This CDR3 has 14 residues. V lost 10 bases, J lost 3 bases, and 15 bases lay in between. CDR3 region: CASRVWGPNEKLFF. CDR3 DNA sequence: TGTGCCAGCCGGGTCTGGGGGCCTAATGAAAAACTGTTTTTT.